A single TCR beta chain is shown here with its context. This record comes from a study of blood T cell repertoires in COVID-19. Background on the study: Researchers got acute and convalescent COVID-19 samples from the United States, Italy and Spain. T cells, B-cell-depleted T cells, or PBMCs supplied cDNA or gDNA.

Authors' analysis steps: Amplification of reference gene primers was used by the study to estimate nucleated cell counts. Profiled with immunoSEQ multiplex PCR; TCRdb holds only in-frame clones, not every one. V and J calls plus clone size are reproduced from that table; the DNA served to infer D and trimming. Among some 490,000 clones listed, 80% to 90% were seen once. The germline V gene encodes CDR1 LNHDA and CDR2 SQIVND (reference sequence). The CDR3 extends over 17 amino acids. V was pared by 9 bases and J by 4 bases, with 13 bases of the junction left unmatched. The sequence was obtained from a human donor in a cohort sampled during active COVID-19. Sequenced sample: peripheral blood. This chain uses TRBV19 with TRBJ2-2, with 11 bases matching TRBD1. Here the CDR3 DNA reads TGTGCCAGCAAGGCCCAGGACAGGGGGCGCGTCACCGGGGAGCTGTTTTTT. Amino acids: CASKAQDRGRVTGELFF.